One T cell receptor beta chain is described in this entry. PCR primers comprised 60 Vbeta and 13 Jbeta primers. TCRdb keeps only in-frame clones here, not all; method: immunoSEQ multiplex PCR. The table has 150,000 to 190,000 clones, about three quarters seen once. The source of the sample is a study of cytomegalovirus exposure and HLA in healthy donors. The CDR3 sequence is 19 residues long. V lost 7 bases, J lost 2 bases, and 16 bases stayed unmatched. Germline V gene sequence: CDR1 MNHEY, CDR2 SMNVEV (reference sequence). This rearrangement joins TRBV27 to TRBJ2-2, with TRBD2 matching 10 bases. Sequences were obtained from PBMCs. The sequence was obtained from a man aged 18-30 years in good health and CMV-seronegative. CDR3 residues: CASNPSRASGRVNTGELFF. CDR3 nucleotides: TGTGCCAGCAACCCCTCCAGGGCTAGCGGGAGAGTCAACACCGGGGAGCTGTTTTTT.